A single sample gave rise to the 17 T cell receptor beta chains below, sequenced in a study of cytomegalovirus exposure and HLA in healthy donors. Primers included in the PCR were 60 Vbeta and 13 Jbeta primers. Method: immunoSEQ multiplex PCR; TCRdb's copy keeps in-frame clones and lacks some. Its listing shows 100,000 to 150,000 clones. The sequencing input was PBMCs. The receptor source for this set is a woman in her thirties or forties in good health and CMV-seronegative.

The J gene is TRBJ2-7, the V gene TRBV29-1; 9 bases align to TRBD1. This CDR3 has 14 amino acids. Per the germline V gene, CDR1 is SQVTM and CDR2 is ANQGSEA. Germline trimming cut 6 bases from V and 3 bases from J; bases unmatched to any gene: 9. The CDR3 loop is CSVVTGTGRYEQYF. CDR3 nucleotide sequence: TGCAGCGTCGTGACGGGGACAGGGCGCTACGAGCAGTACTTC.

The CDR3: CASSPRRRTYNSPLHF. CDR3 DNA sequence: TGTGCCAGCAGCCCCCGGCGCAGGACCTATAATTCACCCCTCCACTTT. This sequence joins TRBV5-6 and TRBJ1-6; D remains ambiguous. Trimming left V 4 bases short and J 2 bases short, with 13 bases between. CDR3 length: 16 amino acids. The V gene's germline CDR1 is SGHDT and CDR2 YYEEEE.

The chain carries TRBV9 and TRBJ1-6; no firm D call. The CDR3 is 20 residues long. Germline-derived CDR1 and CDR2 are SGDLS and YYNGEE. V was shortened by 0 bases and J by 0 bases, with 19 bases between the two germline ends. CDR3 nucleotides: TGTGCCAGCAGCGTAGGTTTTGGGTCTAGAACATCCTCCTATAATTCACCCCTCCACTTT. Translated: CASSVGFGSRTSSYNSPLHF.

The V gene is TRBV27, the J gene TRBJ1-5, with 8 bases fitting TRBD1. The CDR3 contains 16 residues. CDR1 is MNHEY, CDR2 SMNVEV, per germline (reference sequence). V dropped 6 bases and J dropped 1; count of bases not matched to a gene: 8. This CDR3 reads CASRLRTGSSNQPQHF. CDR3 bases: TGTGCCAGCAGGCTAAGGACAGGGAGCAGCAATCAGCCCCAGCATTTT.

This chain connects TRBV7-2 to TRBJ1-5; the match to TRBD1 covers 7 bases. Trimming removed 5 bases from V and 3 bases from J; junction bases left unmatched: 13. This CDR3 spans 17 amino acids. Per germline, CDR1 SGHTA and CDR2 FQGNSA. The CDR3 nucleotides read TGTGCCAGCAGCACCAGCGTGAGACAGGGTCTCAATCAGCCCCAGCATTTT. It is translated as CASSTSVRQGLNQPQHF.

The chain combines TRBV6-4 with TRBJ2-1; D is undetermined. Germline V gene data show CDR1 as MRHNA and CDR2 as SNTAGT. This CDR3 contains 16 residues. V lost 0 bases and J 7 bases, leaving 16 bases between the germline ends. Here the CDR3 reads CASSDSEDSLVNEQFF. The CDR3, as DNA: TGTGCCAGCAGTGACTCAGAGGATAGTTTAGTGAATGAGCAGTTCTTC.

The CDR3 loop is CASSLGGTREETQYF. CDR3 bases: TGTGCCAGCAGCTTAGGGGGGACACGGGAAGAGACCCAGTACTTC. This sequence joins TRBV7-8 and TRBJ2-5; D perhaps matches TRBD1 (6 bases). This CDR3 has 15 amino acids. Germline V gives CDR1 SGHVS, CDR2 FQNEAQ. Trimming left V 1 base short and J 3 bases short, with 12 bases between.

This chain connects TRBV7-9 to TRBJ1-1; D might be TRBD1 (6 bases). The CDR3 contains 13 residues. V was clipped by 9 bases and J by 5 bases, with 16 bases between them. The V gene's germline CDR1 is SEHNR and CDR2 FQNEAQ (reference sequence). This CDR3 is CASSPGHRTEAFF. CDR3 sequence (DNA): TGTGCCAGTTCGCCGGGACATAGAACTGAAGCTTTCTTT.

The V call is TRBV19, the J call TRBJ1-6; the D is unclear. The CDR3 loop spans 12 amino acids. The germline V gene encodes CDR1 LNHDA and CDR2 SQIVND (reference sequence). V was pared by 6 bases and J by 7 bases, with 7 bases between. CDR3 nucleotides: TGTGCCAGTAGATTGGCCAATTCACCCCTCCACTTT. Its translation is CASRLANSPLHF.

The chain is built from TRBV7-3 and TRBJ1-2, with unresolved D. Germline V CDR1 and CDR2: SGHTA, FQGTGA. The CDR3 is 11 residues long. The V gene lost 5 bases and the J gene lost 5 bases, with 6 bases spanning the gap. The CDR3 nucleotides are TGTGCCAGCAGCGCCGGGTATGGCTACACCTTC. Its translation: CASSAGYGYTF.

The chain uses TRBV6-1 and TRBJ1-1; D not resolved. The CDR3 is 14 amino acids. Trimming removed 3 bases at V and 0 bases at J, with 8 bases between. Germline assignment: CDR1 MNHNS and CDR2 SASEGT. The CDR3 DNA is TGTGCCAGCAGTGACGCGTTCATGAACACTGAAGCTTTCTTT. Protein: CASSDAFMNTEAFF.

The chain combines TRBV9 with TRBJ2-3, with D possibly TRBD1 on 5 matching bases. V dropped 4 bases and J dropped 4 bases, with 10 bases sitting between them. The germline CDR1 and CDR2 sequences are SGDLS and YYNGEE. This CDR3 is 13 amino acids long. DNA of the CDR3: TGTGCCAGCAGCAAACAGGTAGCAGATACGCAGTATTTT. This gives the protein CASSKQVADTQYF.

CDR3 amino acids: CASTLGRYEQYF. CDR3 bases: TGTGCCAGCACCCTGGGGAGATACGAGCAGTACTTC. The J gene is TRBJ2-7, the V gene TRBV5-8; tentative D call: TRBD2 (5 bases). CDR3 length equals 12 residues. V lost 6 bases and J 4 bases, leaving 11 bases between the germline ends. In germline, CDR1 is SGHTS, CDR2 YDEGEE.

The chain combines TRBV6-5 with TRBJ2-7; TRBD2 agrees at 9 bases. The ends lost 8 bases at V and 5 bases at J; junction bases unmatched: 10. The CDR3 loop spans 14 amino acids. The germline V gene has CDR1 MNHEY and CDR2 SVGAGI. CDR3 sequence reads: CASSQSGGPHEQYV. CDR3 nucleotide sequence: TGTGCCAGCTCTCAAAGCGGGGGGCCCCACGAGCAGTACGTC.

The rearrangement links TRBV7-2 to TRBJ1-1, with D hard to call. CDR1 is SGHTA and CDR2 is FQGNSA in the germline V gene. The V gene lost 3 bases and the J gene lost 0 bases, with 11 bases spanning the gap. The CDR3 totals 15 residues. CDR3 protein: CASSFAARLNTEAFF. The CDR3 DNA reads TGTGCCAGCAGCTTCGCGGCTAGATTGAACACTGAAGCTTTCTTT.

V is TRBV7-8 and J is TRBJ1-1; D not certain. The CDR3 is 12 amino acids. V lost 3 bases, J lost 1 base, and 3 bases lay in between. CDR1 and CDR2 (germline): SGHVS, FQNEAQ. The CDR3 coding sequence is TGTGCCAGCAGCTTCTCGAACACTGAAGCTTTCTTT. As protein: CASSFSNTEAFF.

The chain joins TRBV9 to TRBJ2-3; 8 bases match TRBD2. The CDR3 spans 15 residues. CDR1 and CDR2 (germline): SGDLS, YYNGEE. Germline trimming cut 5 bases from V and 6 bases from J; bases unmatched to any gene: 11. The CDR3 loop reads CASSGSTGGPDTQYF. The CDR3 region has the DNA TGTGCCAGCAGTGGAAGTACGGGGGGGCCTGATACGCAGTATTTT. The full variable domain, completed using reference TRBV9 and TRBJ2-3, is DSGVTQTPKHLITATGQRVTLRCSPRSGDLSVYWYQQSLDQGLQFLIQYYNGEERAKGNILERFSAQQFPDLHSELNLSSLELGDSALYFCASSGSTGGPDTQYFGPGTRLTVL.